This entry is about one T cell receptor (beta chain). Antigen unknown. Germline CDR1 reads MNHEY; CDR2 reads SMNVEV (reference sequence). The CDR3 extends over 17 amino acids. The V and J ends lost 3 bases and 3 bases respectively, with 18 bases between them. Using immunoSEQ multiplex PCR, the repertoire was profiled, and TCRdb retains in-frame clones only, with some absent. The sample lists some 27,000 clones; approximately 75% were seen once. The data stem from a study of STAT5B mutations in CD4+ large granular lymphocyte leukemia. Notes on the study in general: TRBV06-family usage was enriched in top patient clones (8/27) versus controls (2/35). Higher CD4+ than CD8+ T-LGLL clonality might reflect small sample size. Without putative leukemic clones, patient CD4-sorted repertoires remained more clonal than healthy CD4+ repertoires.

This rearrangement joins TRBV27 to TRBJ2-1; a possible D gene is TRBD2 (5 bases). This clonotype originated in a human donor in good health. Source material: CD4+ T cells from blood buffy coats. The CDR3 coding sequence is TGTGCCAGCAGTTTCACGACTACCGCCGATTTCTACAATGAGCAGTTCTTC. Translation: CASSFTTTADFYNEQFF.